These 15 T cell receptor beta chains share one sample of origin, sequenced in a study of blood T cells in healthy people across ages. It was with a sample-barcoded 5' primer and a J-beta primer mix that a second PCR of roughly 7 to 12 cycles was run. Using its own MiXCR run on the 5' RACE reads, TCRdb lists one record per CDR3 protein. The sample contains under 800,000 distinct CDR3 sequences, over 20% of which appear only once. Sequencing was performed on blood. These receptors originate from a man in his 70s in good health.

This clonotype was counted between two and nine times. The rearrangement links TRBV20-1 to TRBJ2-1; 13 bases map to TRBD2. Unmatched junction bases numbered 5, after V lost 5 bases and J lost 4 bases. This CDR3 is 15 amino acids long. In germline, CDR1 is DFQATT, CDR2 SNEGSKA (reference sequence). The CDR3: CSAPGLAGAYNEQFF. The CDR3 DNA reads as TGCAGTGCTCCCGGACTAGCGGGAGCTTACAATGAGCAGTTCTTC.

This clonotype was counted at least ten times. The chain combines TRBV7-3 with TRBJ2-3; maybe TRBD1 (6 bases). CDR1 and CDR2 from the germline V gene are SGHTA and FQGTGA. Between the trimmed V and J ends, which lost 2 bases and 4 bases, there was a span of 10 bases. This CDR3 is built from 14 residues. The CDR3 loop is CASSLGGAADTQYF. The CDR3 DNA sequence: TGTGCCAGCAGCTTAGGGGGCGCGGCAGATACGCAGTATTTT.

In this sample, this clonotype turned up a few times. V and J are TRBV5-8 and TRBJ2-3, with a possible D match to TRBD2 (5 bases). Germline values: CDR1 SGHTS, CDR2 YDEGEE. Deletions cut 3 bases from V and 1 base from J, with 21 bases between. The CDR3 covers 18 residues. This chain's CDR3 is CASSSPGLVGDGTDTQYF. Written as DNA, the CDR3 is TGTGCCAGCAGCTCCCCAGGTTTGGTGGGAGACGGCACAGATACGCAGTATTTT.

In this sample, this clonotype turned up a few times. The chain has TRBV7-2 and TRBJ1-2, with 7 positions matching TRBD1. Germline assignment: CDR1 SGHTA and CDR2 FQGNSA. CDR3 length equals 14 residues. The J segment lost 5 bases and the V segment lost 3 bases, leaving 6 bases of the junction unmatched. The CDR3 sequence is CASSLGQSMYGYTF. The CDR3 DNA follows: TGTGCCAGCAGCTTGGGACAGTCGATGTATGGCTACACCTTC.

The chain combines TRBV2 with TRBJ1-5; no clear D. This CDR3 spans 13 amino acids. From germline, CDR1 is SNHLY and CDR2 FYNNEI. The V end lost 9 bases, the J end lost 5 bases, and 14 bases lay between the germline ends. The CDR3 here is CASTDGMDQPQHF. The CDR3, as DNA: TGTGCCAGTACTGACGGGATGGATCAGCCCCAGCATTTT.

This clonotype was observed a few times. The genes are TRBV5-1 and TRBJ1-1, with D possibly being TRBD1 (6 bases). The V end lost 4 bases, the J end lost 3 bases, and 13 bases lay between the germline ends. The V gene's germline CDR1 is SGHRS and CDR2 YFSETQ. CDR3 length equals 14 residues. The CDR3 nucleotides read TGCGCCAGCAGCCCGGGGGCCAGGGACACTGAAGCTTTCTTT. It translates to CASSPGARDTEAFF.

This clonotype was found a few times. A read error is possible here, since a much larger clone lies one base away. The V and J genes are TRBV10-3 and TRBJ2-1; TRBD2 matches 11 bases. This CDR3 region has 15 residues. V lost 6 bases, J lost 4 bases, and 5 bases stayed unmatched. Germline V gene sequence: CDR1 ENHRY, CDR2 SYGVKD. CDR3 region: CAISSGTSGYNEQFF. In DNA form, the CDR3 reads TGTGCCATCAGCTCCGGGACTAGCGGTTACAATGAGCAGTTCTTC.

On this clonotype itself: The junction departs from germline at one end; a sequencing error may be responsible. The V call is TRBV7-9, the J call TRBJ2-3; 12 bases fit TRBD2. CDR1 SEHNR and CDR2 FQNEAQ come from the germline V gene (reference sequence). The CDR3 consists of 17 residues. The CDR3 DNA follows: TGTGCCGGCAGCTTCACAGGACTAGCGGGAACCCAGATTACGCAGTATTTT. This translates into CAGSFTGLAGTQITQYF.

This clonotype was seen a few times. The V gene is TRBV6-2 or TRBV6-3, the J gene TRBJ2-7, with a tentative D call TRBD1 (5 bases). Germline V gives CDR1 MNHEY, CDR2 SVGEGT. The CDR3 loop spans 13 amino acids. V lost 6 bases to trimming and J lost 2 bases, with 11 bases between them. The CDR3: CASRGDSAYEQYF. CDR3 coding DNA: TGTGCCAGCAGGGGCGACAGCGCCTACGAGCAGTACTTC.

The rearrangement links TRBV6-5 to TRBJ2-3; 8 bases line up with TRBD1. Germline values: CDR1 MNHEY, CDR2 SVGAGI. V lost 5 bases, J lost 2 bases, and 9 bases stayed unmatched. There are 16 residues in the CDR3. The CDR3 region has the DNA TGTGCCAGCAGTCCATACAGGGGGACTTACACAGATACGCAGTATTTT. It codes for CASSPYRGTYTDTQYF.

The V gene is TRBV9, the J gene TRBJ2-5; 8 bases match TRBD2. Germline CDR1 and CDR2: SGDLS and YYNGEE. This CDR3 is 15 amino acids long. Trimming cost V 2 bases and J 1 base; bases outside gene matches: 4. CDR3 nucleotides: TGTGCCAGCAGCGTTAGCGGGACCCTCCAAGAGACCCAGTACTTC. This encodes CASSVSGTLQETQYF.

This clonotype was counted a few times. This rearrangement joins TRBV12-3 or TRBV12-4 to TRBJ2-7; D may be TRBD1 or TRBD2 (5 bases each). The V end was cut by 3 bases, the J end by 0 bases, with 9 bases between. The CDR3 contains 14 residues. The CDR3 reads CASSFYGTSYEQYF. The CDR3 DNA sequence: TGTGCCAGCAGTTTTTATGGGACCTCCTACGAGCAGTACTTC.

The sample holds a few counts of this clonotype. This chain joins TRBV29-1 and TRBJ2-4; 7 nucleotides agree with TRBD1. With 6 bases clipped from V and 0 bases from J, the junction kept 5 bases outside the gene matches. The CDR3 runs to 14 residues. Germline values: CDR1 SQVTM, CDR2 ANQGSEA. CDR3 nucleotide sequence: TGCAGCGTGTCGCCAGGGGGAGCCAAAAACATTCAGTACTTC. Its translation is CSVSPGGAKNIQYF. The variable domain in full, completed from reference TRBV29-1 and TRBJ2-4, reads SAVISQKPSRDICQRGTSLTIQCQVDSQVTMMFWYRQQPGQSLTLIATANQGSEATYESGFVIDKFPISRPNLTFSTLTVSNMSPEDSSIYLCSVSPGGAKNIQYFGAGTRLSVL.

This chain connects TRBV12-5 to TRBJ2-7; the D gene is possibly TRBD1 (6 bases). With 5 bases removed from V and 10 bases from J, the gap between germline ends came to 15 bases. The CDR3 runs to 12 residues. Germline assignment: CDR1 LGHNT and CDR2 FRNRAP. CDR3 region: CASGGPGTLQYF. DNA for the CDR3: TGTGCTAGTGGTGGGCCTGGGACACTCCAGTACTTC.

V is TRBV2 and J is TRBJ2-3; D tentatively fits TRBD1 or TRBD2 (5 bases each). The CDR3 spans 15 residues. The ends were cut back, 5 bases at V and 0 bases at J, with 12 bases in the middle. Germline V CDR1 and CDR2: SNHLY, FYNNEI. CDR3 nucleotides: TGTGCCAGCAGTAGACCGGGACGGAGCACAGATACGCAGTATTTT. Translation gives CASSRPGRSTDTQYF.